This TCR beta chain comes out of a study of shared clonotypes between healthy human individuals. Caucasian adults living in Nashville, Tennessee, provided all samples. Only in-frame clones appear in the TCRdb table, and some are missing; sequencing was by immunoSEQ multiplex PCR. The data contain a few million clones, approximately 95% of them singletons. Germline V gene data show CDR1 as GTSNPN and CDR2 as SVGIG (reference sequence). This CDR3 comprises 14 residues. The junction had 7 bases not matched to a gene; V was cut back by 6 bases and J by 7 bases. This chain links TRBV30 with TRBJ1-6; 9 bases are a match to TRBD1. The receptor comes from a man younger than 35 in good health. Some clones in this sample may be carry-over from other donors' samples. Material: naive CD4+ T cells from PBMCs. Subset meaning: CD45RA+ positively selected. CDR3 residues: CACQQGARNSPLHF. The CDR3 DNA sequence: TGTGCCTGCCAACAGGGGGCACGGAATTCACCCCTCCACTTT. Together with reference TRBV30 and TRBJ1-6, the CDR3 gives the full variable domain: SQTIHQWPATLVQPVGSPLSLECTVEGTSNPNLYWYRQAAGRGLQLLFYSVGIGQISSEVPQNLSASRPQDRQFILSSKKLLLSDSGFYLCACQQGARNSPLHFGNGTRLTVT.